The T cell receptor (beta chain) described here comes from a study of memory CD4+ T cells and cytomegalovirus serostatus (dated by TCRdb to the late 2010s). Describing the broader study: The cohort comprised about 33 healthy Belgian adults, 9 CMV seropositive and roughly 24 CMV seronegative. To replicate a published TCR-based CMV serostatus classifier, the study sequenced CD4+ memory TCRbeta repertoires from a Belgian cohort whose cytomegalovirus serostatus was known.

A note on this clone: Its antigen specificity is not known. No clone much larger than this one lies a single base away; base qualities are absent.

The Quick-DNA Microprep Kit was used to extract genomic DNA from the sorted cells. Amplification of TCRbeta DNA was done with the immunoSEQ hsTCRbeta kit, following the protocol from the manufacturer. An Illumina MiSeq instrument was used to sequence the TCRbeta libraries. Under the source paper's analysis protocol: Removing out-of-frame sequences left 2,204,828 distinct TCRbeta sequences, an average of around 62,000 per individual. Two values were used to score each individual: the count of around 150 previously reported CMV-associated TCRbeta sequences and the total count of productive distinct TCRbeta sequences. A beta-binomial model was reimplemented in Python, and scikit-learn random forests with default parameters were trained on US cohort data. Classifier performance on the Belgian cohort was summarized as median AUC with percentile confidence intervals over 10,000 bootstrap iterations. TCRdb re-hosts the immuneACCESS table, in-frame sequences only. Its copies lack some clones; in the studies checked, an unresolved V gene accounts for under half of them, and the cause for the rest is not known. V and J calls and clone size come straight from that table; D and trimming were deduced from the DNA. The sample table contains about 27,000 clones; only one count was recorded for about 76% of them. 0.85% to 1.1% of the sample belongs to the ten largest clones.

V is clipped by 7 bases and J by 10 bases, and the sequence between their germline boundaries is 18 bases long. The CDR3 starts with the cysteine, ends with the phenylalanine, and has 13 residues. Solely the CDR3 DNA is kept, with 39 bases framed from the first base. CDR1 and CDR2 were assigned from the germline V gene as SGHDT and YYEEEE. Single viable CD3+CD4+CD8-CD45RO+ cells were sorted as memory CD4+ T cells on a FACSAria II. CMV serostatus was determined with a Roche Elecsys assay detecting serum IgG against CMV pp150, pp28, p38 and p52. Following thawing, total CD4+ T cells were enriched through positive selection using CD4 magnetic microbeads. Samples originated from another study that specifically interrogated the CD4+ T cell memory repertoire. Following standard operating procedures, peripheral blood mononuclear cells were isolated and cryopreserved, while serum was kept at -80 degrees C. The staining used CD3-PerCP (BW264/56), CD4-APC (RPA-T4), CD45RO-PE (UCHT1) and CD8-Pacific Orange (3B5) antibodies, and Sytox blue was used to exclude non-viable cells.

Here is what the overall study found, with its caveats: Of 150 to 200 previously reported CMV-associated TCRbeta sequences, 60 to 85 appeared in the CD4+ memory repertoires, each in one to five individuals. The original-framework classifier achieved a median bootstrapped AUC of roughly 0.95 with a 95% CI of 0.76-1.00 on the Belgian cohort. CMV serostatus prediction reached a median bootstrapped AUC of 0.95 with the original framework and just over 0.9 with a US-trained random forest. Only CD4+CD45RO+ memory cells were sequenced, in contrast to the original study, which included naive and memory CD4+ and CD8+ populations. The results were interpreted as suggesting that the CMV-associated TCR signature is largely present in the CD4+ memory repertoire.

What was sequenced was memory CD4+ T cells from blood. The chain links TRBV5-6 with TRBJ2-1; TRBD2 could be the D gene, as 7 bases match. This clonotype was obtained from an adult in good health and CMV-seronegative. Here the CDR3 is given as CASLGGGIREQFF. DNA sequence: TGTGCCAGCCTAGGGGGGGGGATACGGGAGCAGTTCTTC. Where the CDR3 stops, the reference TRBV5-6 and TRBJ2-1 genes take over; the full variable domain is DAGVTQSPTHLIKTRGQQVTLRCSPKSGHDTVSWYQQALGQGPQFIFQYYEEEERQRGNFPDRFSGHQFPNYSSELNVNALLLGDSALYLCASLGGGIREQFFGPGTRLTVL.